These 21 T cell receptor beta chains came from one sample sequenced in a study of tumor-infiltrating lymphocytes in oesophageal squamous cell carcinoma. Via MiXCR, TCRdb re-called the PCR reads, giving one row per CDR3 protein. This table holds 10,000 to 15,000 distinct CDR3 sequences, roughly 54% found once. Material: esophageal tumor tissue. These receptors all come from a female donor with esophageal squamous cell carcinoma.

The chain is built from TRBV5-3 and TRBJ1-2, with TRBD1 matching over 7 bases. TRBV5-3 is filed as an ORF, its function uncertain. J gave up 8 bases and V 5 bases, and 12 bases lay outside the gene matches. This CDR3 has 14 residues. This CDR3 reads CARSLKGQKGGYTF. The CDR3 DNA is TGTGCCAGAAGTCTTAAGGGACAGAAGGGAGGCTACACCTTC.

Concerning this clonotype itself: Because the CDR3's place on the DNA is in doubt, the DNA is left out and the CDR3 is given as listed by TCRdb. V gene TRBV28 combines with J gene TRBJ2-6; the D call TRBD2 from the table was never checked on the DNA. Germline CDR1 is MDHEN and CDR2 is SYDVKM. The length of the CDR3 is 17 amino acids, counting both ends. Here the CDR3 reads CASSPPTDGLIRAVLRF.

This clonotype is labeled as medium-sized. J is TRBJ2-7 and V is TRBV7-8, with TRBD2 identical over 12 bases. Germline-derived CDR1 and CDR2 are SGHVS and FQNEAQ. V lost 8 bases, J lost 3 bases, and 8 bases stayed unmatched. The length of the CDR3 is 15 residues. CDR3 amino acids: CASRKTSGGVYEQYF. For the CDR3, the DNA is TGTGCCAGCCGCAAGACTAGCGGGGGCGTCTACGAGCAGTACTTC. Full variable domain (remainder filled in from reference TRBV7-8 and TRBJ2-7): GAGVSQSPRYKVAKRGQDVALRCDPISGHVSLFWYQQALGQGPEFLTYFQNEAQLDKSGLPSDRFFAERPEGSVSTLKIQRTQQEDSAVYLCASRKTSGGVYEQYFGPGTRLTVT.

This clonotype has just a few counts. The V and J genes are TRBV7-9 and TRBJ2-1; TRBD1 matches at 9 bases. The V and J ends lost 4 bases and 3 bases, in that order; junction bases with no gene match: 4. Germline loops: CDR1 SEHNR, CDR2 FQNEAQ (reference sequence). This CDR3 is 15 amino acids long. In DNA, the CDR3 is TGTGCCAGCAGCTCTGGGACAGGGATCTACAATGAGCAGTTCTTC. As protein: CASSSGTGIYNEQFF.

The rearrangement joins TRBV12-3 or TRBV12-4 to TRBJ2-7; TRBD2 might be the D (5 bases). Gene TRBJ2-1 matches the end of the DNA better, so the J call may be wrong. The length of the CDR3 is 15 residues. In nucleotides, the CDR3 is TGTGCCAGCAGTTTAATGGGGAGCTCCTACAATGAGCAGTTCTTC. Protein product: CASSLMGSSYNEQFF.

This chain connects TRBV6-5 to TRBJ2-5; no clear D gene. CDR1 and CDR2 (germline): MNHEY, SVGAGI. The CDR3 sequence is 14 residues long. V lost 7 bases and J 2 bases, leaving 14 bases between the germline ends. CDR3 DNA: TGTGCCAGCACCCCGGGTCCTACGCAAGAGACCCAGTACTTC. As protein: CASTPGPTQETQYF.

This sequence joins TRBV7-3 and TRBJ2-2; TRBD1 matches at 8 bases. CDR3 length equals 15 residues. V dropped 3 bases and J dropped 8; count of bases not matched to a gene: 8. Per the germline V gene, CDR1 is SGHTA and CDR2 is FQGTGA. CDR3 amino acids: CASSFPQGAGGELFF. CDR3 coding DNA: TGTGCCAGCAGCTTTCCCCAGGGGGCTGGAGGGGAGCTGTTTTTT.

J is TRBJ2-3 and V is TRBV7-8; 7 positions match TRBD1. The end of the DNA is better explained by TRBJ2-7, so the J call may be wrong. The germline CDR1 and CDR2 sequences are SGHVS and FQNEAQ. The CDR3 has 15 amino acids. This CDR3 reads CASSSRQGPSYEQYF. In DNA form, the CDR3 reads TGTGCCAGCAGCTCTCGACAGGGTCCCTCCTACGAGCAGTACTTC.

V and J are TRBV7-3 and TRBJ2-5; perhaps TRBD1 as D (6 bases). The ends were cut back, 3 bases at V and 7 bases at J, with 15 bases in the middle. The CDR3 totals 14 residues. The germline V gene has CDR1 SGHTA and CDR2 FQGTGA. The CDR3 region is CASSLMGAEGTQYF. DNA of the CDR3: TGTGCCAGCAGCTTGATGGGGGCCGAAGGGACCCAGTACTTC.

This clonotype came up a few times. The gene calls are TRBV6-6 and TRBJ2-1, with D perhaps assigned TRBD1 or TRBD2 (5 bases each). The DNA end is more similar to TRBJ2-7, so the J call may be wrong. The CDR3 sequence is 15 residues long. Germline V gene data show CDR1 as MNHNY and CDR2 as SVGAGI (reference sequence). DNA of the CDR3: TGTGCCAGCAGCTTACTTTCCGGGACGCACTACGAGCAGTACTTC. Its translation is CASSLLSGTHYEQYF.

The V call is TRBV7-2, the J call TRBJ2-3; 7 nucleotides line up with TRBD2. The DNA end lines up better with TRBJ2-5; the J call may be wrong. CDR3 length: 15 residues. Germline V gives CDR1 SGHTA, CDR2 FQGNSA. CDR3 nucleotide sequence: TGTGCCAGCAGCCACCCCTCTTGGGAGGGAGAGACCCAGTACTTC. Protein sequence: CASSHPSWEGETQYF.

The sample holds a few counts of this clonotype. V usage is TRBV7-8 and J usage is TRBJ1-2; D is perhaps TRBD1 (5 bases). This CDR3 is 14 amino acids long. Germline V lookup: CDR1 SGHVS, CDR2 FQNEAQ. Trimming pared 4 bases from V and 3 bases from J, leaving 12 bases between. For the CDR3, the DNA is TGTGCCAGCAGCTCGGGACGGGCGGACTATGGCTACACCTTC. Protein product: CASSSGRADYGYTF.

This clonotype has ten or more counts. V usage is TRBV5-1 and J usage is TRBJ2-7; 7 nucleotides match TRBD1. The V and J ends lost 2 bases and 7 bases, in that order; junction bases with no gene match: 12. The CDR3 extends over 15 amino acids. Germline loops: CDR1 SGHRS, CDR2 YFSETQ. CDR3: CASSFITGVGNEQYF. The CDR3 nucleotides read TGCGCCAGCAGCTTCATAACAGGGGTTGGCAATGAGCAGTACTTC.

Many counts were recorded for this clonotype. The CDR3 is CASSLGAGEKLFF. In DNA form, the CDR3 reads TGTGCCAGCAGCTTAGGTGCCGGGGAAAAACTGTTTTTT. The chain has TRBV11-2 and TRBJ1-4; no definite D call. CDR1 and CDR2 from the germline V gene are SGHAT and FQNNGV. The CDR3 consists of 13 residues. The V end was cut by 1 base, the J end by 8 bases, with 8 bases between. Using reference TRBV11-2 and TRBJ1-4 for the parts outside the CDR3, the full variable domain is EAGVAQSPRYKIIEKRQSVAFWCNPISGHATLYWYQQILGQGPKLLIQFQNNGVVDDSQLPKDRFSAERLKGVDSTLKIQPAKLEDSAVYLCASSLGAGEKLFFGSGTQLSVL.

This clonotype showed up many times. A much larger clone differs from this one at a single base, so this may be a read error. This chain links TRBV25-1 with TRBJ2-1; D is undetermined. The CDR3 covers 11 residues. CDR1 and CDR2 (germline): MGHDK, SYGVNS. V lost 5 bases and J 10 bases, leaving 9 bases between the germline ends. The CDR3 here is CASSITDEQFF. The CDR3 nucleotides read TGTGCCAGCAGTATTACAGACGAGCAGTTCTTC. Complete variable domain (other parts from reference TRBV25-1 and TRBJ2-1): EADIYQTPRYLVIGTGKKITLECSQTMGHDKMYWYQQDPGMELHLIHYSYGVNSTEKGDLSSESTVSRIRTEHFPLTLESARPSHTSQYLCASSITDEQFFGPGTRLTVL.

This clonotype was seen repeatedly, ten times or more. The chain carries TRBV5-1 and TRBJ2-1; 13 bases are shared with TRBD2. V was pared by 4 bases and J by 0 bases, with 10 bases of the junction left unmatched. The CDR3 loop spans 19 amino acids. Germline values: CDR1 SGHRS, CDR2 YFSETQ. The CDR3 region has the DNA TGCGCCAGCAGCCAAGGGACTAGCGGGACTTTAAACTCCTACAATGAGCAGTTCTTC. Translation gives CASSQGTSGTLNSYNEQFF.

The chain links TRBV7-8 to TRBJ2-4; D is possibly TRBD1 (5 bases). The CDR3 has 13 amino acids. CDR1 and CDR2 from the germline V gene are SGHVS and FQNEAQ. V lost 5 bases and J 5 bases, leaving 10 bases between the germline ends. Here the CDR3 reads CASSPSRENIQYF. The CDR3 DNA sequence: TGTGCCAGCAGCCCATCCAGGGAAAACATTCAGTACTTC.

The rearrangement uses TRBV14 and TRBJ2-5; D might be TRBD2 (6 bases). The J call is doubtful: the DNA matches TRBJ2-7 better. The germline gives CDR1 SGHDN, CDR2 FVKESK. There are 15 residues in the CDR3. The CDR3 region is CASSHGTSTYYEQYF. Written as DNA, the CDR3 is TGTGCCAGCAGCCATGGGACTTCTACCTACTACGAGCAGTACTTC.

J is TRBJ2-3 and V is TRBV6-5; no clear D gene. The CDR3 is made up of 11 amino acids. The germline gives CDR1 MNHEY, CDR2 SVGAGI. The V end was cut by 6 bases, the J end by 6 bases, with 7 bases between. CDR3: CASREMDTQYF. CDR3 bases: TGTGCCAGCAGGGAAATGGATACGCAGTATTTT.

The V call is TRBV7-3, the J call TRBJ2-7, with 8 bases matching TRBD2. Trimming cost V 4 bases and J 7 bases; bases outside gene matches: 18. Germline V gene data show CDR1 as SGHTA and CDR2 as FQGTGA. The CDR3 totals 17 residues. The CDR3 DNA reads TGTGCCAGCAGCTCAGGACTAGCCGGGGCTTGGGGGAATGAGCAGTACTTC. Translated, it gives CASSSGLAGAWGNEQYF.

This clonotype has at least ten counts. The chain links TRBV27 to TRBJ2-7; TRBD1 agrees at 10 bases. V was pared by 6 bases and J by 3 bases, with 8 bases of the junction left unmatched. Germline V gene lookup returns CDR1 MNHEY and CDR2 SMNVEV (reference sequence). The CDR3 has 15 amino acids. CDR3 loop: CASRLTGQGYYEQYF. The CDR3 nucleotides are TGTGCCAGCAGGTTAACGGGACAGGGGTACTACGAGCAGTACTTC.